Below are 32 T cell receptor beta chains sequenced from a single sample in a study of cytomegalovirus exposure and HLA in healthy donors. The PCR was carried out with 60 Vbeta primers and 13 Jbeta primers. Clones were read by immunoSEQ multiplex PCR, and TCRdb kept only the in-frame ones, dropping some. The sample includes 90,000 or so clones, 80% seen only once; the top ten take 32%. The sequenced sample consisted of PBMCs. The source of these receptors is a man aged 50 to 59 in good health and CMV-seropositive.

The table lists this clone with a count of one. J is TRBJ2-1 and V is TRBV7-8, with 10 bases lining up with TRBD2. Trimming cost V 4 bases and J 7 bases; bases outside gene matches: 4. The CDR3 is made up of 14 amino acids. Per the germline V gene, CDR1 is SGHVS and CDR2 is FQNEAQ. DNA for the CDR3: TGTGCCAGCAGCTCCCTAGCGGGAGAAAATGAGCAGTTCTTC. Residues: CASSSLAGENEQFF.

This chain uses TRBV29-1 with TRBJ2-5; 7 bases map to TRBD1. After removal of 2 bases from V and 2 bases from J, the junction contained 5 bases not matched to a gene. Germline CDR1 is SQVTM and CDR2 is ANQGSEA. CDR3 size: 14 residues. The CDR3 sequence is CSVELARGQETQYF. The DNA for the CDR3 is TGCAGCGTTGAATTGGCCAGGGGGCAAGAGACCCAGTACTTC. Supplemented by reference TRBV29-1 and TRBJ2-5, the full variable domain reads SAVISQKPSRDICQRGTSLTIQCQVDSQVTMMFWYRQQPGQSLTLIATANQGSEATYESGFVIDKFPISRPNLTFSTLTVSNMSPEDSSIYLCSVELARGQETQYFGPGTRLLVL.

The CDR3, as DNA: TGTGCCTGGGGGGGTAGCGGGAAGAGTTTGGAGACCCAGTACTTC. Amino acid sequence: CAWGGSGKSLETQYF. The chain recombines TRBV30 with TRBJ2-5, with 8 bases identical to TRBD2. The V segment lost 5 bases and the J segment 5 bases; nucleotides outside the gene matches: 13. The CDR3 consists of 15 residues. Germline V gene data show CDR1 as GTSNPN and CDR2 as SVGIG (reference sequence).

This chain links TRBV15 with TRBJ2-4; TRBD2 is a possible D gene (5 bases). CDR3 size: 16 residues. Germline assignment: CDR1 LNHNV and CDR2 YYDKDF (reference sequence). Trimming took off 5 bases at V and 2 bases at J, with 16 bases between the two ends. The CDR3 region is CATSLGSILPKNIQYF. The CDR3 DNA sequence: TGTGCCACCAGCCTGGGGAGTATCCTACCCAAAAACATTCAGTACTTC.

This chain links TRBV19 with TRBJ2-1; D is perhaps TRBD2 (5 bases). The CDR3 has 14 residues. Germline V gene sequence: CDR1 LNHDA, CDR2 SQIVND (reference sequence). Between the trimmed V and J ends, which lost 5 bases and 8 bases, there was a span of 16 bases. CDR3: CASSVTGLFDEQFF. For the CDR3, the DNA is TGTGCCAGTAGTGTTACCGGACTGTTCGATGAGCAGTTCTTC.

This chain joins TRBV6-5 and TRBJ2-3; D is perhaps TRBD2 (5 bases). The V end lost 0 bases, the J end lost 6 bases, and 16 bases lay between the germline ends. This CDR3 has 16 residues. Germline V CDR1 and CDR2: MNHEY, SVGAGI. CDR3 DNA sequence: TGTGCCAGCAGTTACTCGAGGGCTAGCAGTCCGGATACGCAGTATTTT. Its protein is CASSYSRASSPDTQYF.

The chain combines TRBV13 with TRBJ2-2, with a weak D call TRBD1 (6 bases). Trimming shortened V by 5 bases and J by 2 bases, and 18 bases separated the two germline ends. Germline V gene data show CDR1 as PRHDT and CDR2 as FYEKMQ (reference sequence). The CDR3 consists of 17 residues. In DNA, the CDR3 is TGTGCCAGCAGCCGCGTCAGGGGATACCTTAACACCGGGGAGCTGTTTTTT. It translates to CASSRVRGYLNTGELFF.

This chain joins TRBV29-1 and TRBJ2-2; 8 bases align to TRBD1. This CDR3 comprises 17 residues. V dropped 0 bases and J dropped 0; count of bases not matched to a gene: 6. Germline CDR1 is SQVTM and CDR2 is ANQGSEA. The CDR3 loop is CSVEDTGGTANTGELFF. The CDR3 coding sequence is TGCAGCGTTGAAGATACAGGGGGTACCGCGAACACCGGGGAGCTGTTTTTT.

The chain is built from TRBV5-1 and TRBJ2-7; tentative D call: TRBD2 (5 bases). The V end lost 0 bases, the J end lost 6 bases, and 10 bases lay between the germline ends. CDR3 size: 13 residues. Germline loops: CDR1 SGHRS, CDR2 YFSETQ. In DNA form, the CDR3 reads TGCGCCAGCAGCTTGGAAGGAGGAGTCGAGCAGTACTTC. Translating gives CASSLEGGVEQYF.

This sequence joins TRBV4-1 and TRBJ1-4; the D is unclear. V was cut by 0 bases and J by 14 bases, with 10 bases left in between. The CDR3 runs to 12 residues. The germline gives CDR1 MGHRA, CDR2 YSYEKL. CDR3 loop: CASSQDRGWLFF. The CDR3, as DNA: TGCGCCAGCAGCCAAGATCGGGGATGGCTGTTTTTT.

This chain joins TRBV5-4 and TRBJ2-1; a possible D gene is TRBD2 (5 bases). Germline CDR1 SGHNT, CDR2 YYREEE (reference sequence). V lost 4 bases and J 4 bases, leaving 15 bases between the germline ends. The CDR3 length is 15 residues. As DNA, the CDR3 is TGTGCCAGCAGCCCAGGACTCTCCCGATACAATGAGCAGTTCTTC. It specifies CASSPGLSRYNEQFF.

About this clone itself: At one boundary the junction diverges from the germline segment, which might be a read error. The rearrangement joins TRBV19 to TRBJ1-2; a possible D gene is TRBD1 (6 bases). Germline V gene data show CDR1 as LNHDA and CDR2 as SQIVND (reference sequence). CDR3 length: 11 residues. This CDR3 reads CAARGEGVRLF. The CDR3 coding sequence is TGTGCCGCGAGGGGGGAGGGCGTGCGGCTCTTC.

The chain joins TRBV10-3 to TRBJ2-5; TRBD2 is a possible D gene (6 bases). Looked up from germline, CDR1 is ENHRY and CDR2 is SYGVKD. The length of the CDR3 is 13 residues. Trimming took off 6 bases at V and 5 bases at J, with 13 bases between the two ends. CDR3 amino acids: CAIRETREETQYF. The CDR3 nucleotides read TGTGCCATCAGGGAGACTAGAGAGGAGACCCAGTACTTC.

This chain links TRBV14 with TRBJ1-4; 10 nucleotides match TRBD1. The CDR3 runs to 17 residues. Looked up from germline, CDR1 is SGHDN and CDR2 is FVKESK. Trimming took 9 bases from V and 7 from J; bases not matched to a gene: 17. The CDR3 loop is CARQKPGQGYRGEKLFF. The CDR3 DNA follows: TGTGCCAGACAAAAACCGGGACAGGGGTACAGGGGTGAAAAACTGTTTTTT.

The chain carries TRBV28 and TRBJ2-2; D uncertain. Per germline, CDR1 MDHEN and CDR2 SYDVKM. The CDR3 length is 14 residues. With 2 bases removed from V and 9 bases from J, the gap between germline ends came to 13 bases. CDR3 in DNA: TGTGCCAGCAGTTTAGCGGCCGAGGCCCGGGAGCTGTTTTTT. Amino acid sequence: CASSLAAEARELFF.

The chain recombines TRBV7-8 with TRBJ2-7; TRBD1 is a possible D gene (5 bases). V was trimmed by 0 bases and J by 6 bases, leaving 9 bases between them. Germline lookup yields CDR1 SGHVS and CDR2 FQNEAQ. CDR3 length: 13 amino acids. The CDR3 region has the DNA TGTGCCAGCAGCTTAGCTCGCAGGGCCGAGCAGTACTTC. Translation: CASSLARRAEQYF.

Remarks on this clone: At one end the junction does not follow the germline gene, possibly because of a read error. The chain links TRBV7-6 to TRBJ2-6; TRBD1 is a possible D gene (5 bases). CDR3 length equals 16 residues. Germline values: CDR1 SGHVS, CDR2 FNYEAQ. CDR3 region: CASSLNAFSGANGLTF. The DNA for the CDR3 is TGTGCCAGCAGCTTAAATGCGTTCTCTGGGGCCAACGGCCTGACTTTC.

The genes are TRBV29-1 and TRBJ1-1; 9 bases match TRBD1. Germline CDR1 is SQVTM and CDR2 is ANQGSEA. The ends lost 0 bases at V and 8 bases at J; junction bases unmatched: 13. The CDR3 runs 16 residues. CDR3 in amino acids: CSVEDWTGEGDFEAFF. The CDR3, as DNA: TGCAGCGTTGAAGATTGGACAGGGGAAGGAGATTTCGAAGCTTTCTTT. Together with reference TRBV29-1 and TRBJ1-1, the CDR3 gives the full variable domain: SAVISQKPSRDICQRGTSLTIQCQVDSQVTMMFWYRQQPGQSLTLIATANQGSEATYESGFVIDKFPISRPNLTFSTLTVSNMSPEDSSIYLCSVEDWTGEGDFEAFFGQGTRLTVV.

The CDR3 loop reads CAWSKADTIYF. As DNA, the CDR3 is TGTGCCTGGAGTAAGGCGGACACCATATATTTT. This sequence joins TRBV30 and TRBJ1-3, with D unclear. CDR3 size: 11 residues. The V end lost 2 bases, the J end lost 8 bases, and 7 bases lay between the germline ends. From germline, CDR1 is GTSNPN and CDR2 SVGIG (reference sequence).

The chain joins TRBV11-2 to TRBJ2-7, with 10 bases identical to TRBD2. The CDR3 consists of 12 residues. CDR1 is SGHAT and CDR2 is FQNNGV in the germline V gene. The V and J ends lost 6 bases and 5 bases, in that order; junction bases with no gene match: 1. This CDR3 reads CASSTSGNEQYF. CDR3 sequence (DNA): TGTGCCAGCAGTACTAGCGGGAACGAGCAGTACTTC.

The rearrangement uses TRBV7-9 and TRBJ2-5, with D tentatively TRBD1 (5 bases). CDR3 size: 13 residues. Germline loops: CDR1 SEHNR, CDR2 FQNEAQ (reference sequence). As DNA, the CDR3 is TGTGCGTTGACAGCCCCGTACCAAGAGACCCAGTACTTC. It specifies CALTAPYQETQYF.

Of note for this clone: Relative to the germline gene, one junction end is altered; a read error may explain this. This chain joins TRBV7-9 and TRBJ2-1; TRBD2 matches at 9 bases. Germline V gives CDR1 SEHNR, CDR2 FQNEAQ (reference sequence). This CDR3 region has 15 residues. Here the CDR3 DNA reads TGTTCCAGCAGCTTAGGTAGCGGGAGAATAAATGAGCAGTTCTTC. Protein: CSSSLGSGRINEQFF.

The chain links TRBV19 to TRBJ2-7; D is unresolved. Germline loops: CDR1 LNHDA, CDR2 SQIVND (reference sequence). The CDR3 consists of 13 residues. The V end was cut by 2 bases, the J end by 2 bases, with 7 bases between. DNA of the CDR3: TGTGCCAGTAGTATATCTATTACCTACGAGCAGTACTTC. Its protein product is CASSISITYEQYF. Supplemented by reference TRBV19 and TRBJ2-7, the full variable domain reads DGGITQSPKYLFRKEGQNVTLSCEQNLNHDAMYWYRQDPGQGLRLIYYSQIVNDFQKGDIAEGYSVSREKKESFPLTVTSAQKNPTAFYLCASSISITYEQYFGPGTRLTVT.

J is TRBJ1-4 and V is TRBV2, with 8 positions matching TRBD1. The CDR3 has 13 residues. Germline V gene lookup returns CDR1 SNHLY and CDR2 FYNNEI. Trimming took 6 bases from V and 7 from J; bases not matched to a gene: 4. CDR3: CASRGTGGEKLFF. The CDR3 DNA follows: TGTGCCAGCAGGGGGACAGGTGGTGAAAAACTGTTTTTT.

The chain carries TRBV6-5 and TRBJ1-2; D remains ambiguous. V was pared by 5 bases and J by 6 bases, with 13 bases between. This CDR3 comprises 13 residues. Germline CDR1 MNHEY, CDR2 SVGAGI. The chain's CDR3 is CASSRSRENGYTF. CDR3 in DNA: TGTGCCAGCAGTCGATCTCGGGAGAATGGCTACACCTTC.

CDR3 residues: CASSFGTLGSYTF. Written as DNA, the CDR3 is TGTGCCAGCAGCTTTGGGACTTTAGGAAGCTACACCTTC. This rearrangement joins TRBV7-9 to TRBJ1-2; the D gene is possibly TRBD1 (5 bases). The germline V and J ends were trimmed by 3 bases and 9 bases, with 14 bases remaining between them. Germline V gene data show CDR1 as SEHNR and CDR2 as FQNEAQ (reference sequence). The CDR3 spans 13 residues.

In nucleotides, the CDR3 is TGTGCCAGCAGCACCGGGACTACCTACGAGCAGTACTTC. It codes for CASSTGTTYEQYF. The V and J genes are TRBV11-1 and TRBJ2-7; 7 positions agree with TRBD2. Losses at the gene ends were 5 bases for V and 2 bases for J; bases not matched to a gene: 3. This CDR3 has 13 amino acids. The V gene's germline CDR1 is SGHAT and CDR2 FQDESV (reference sequence).

This chain links TRBV7-2 with TRBJ2-5, with D unclear. Between the trimmed V and J ends, which lost 3 bases and 1 base, there was a span of 15 bases. CDR1 and CDR2 from the germline V gene are SGHTA and FQGNSA. This CDR3 region has 16 residues. DNA for the CDR3: TGTGCCAGCAGCTTGTGGTTGAAGAGCTTCCAAGAGACCCAGTACTTC. This sequence encodes CASSLWLKSFQETQYF.

V is TRBV19 and J is TRBJ1-2; 7 positions match TRBD1. This CDR3 region has 15 residues. Trimming cost V 2 bases and J 8 bases; bases outside gene matches: 11. Germline CDR1 reads LNHDA; CDR2 reads SQIVND (reference sequence). CDR3 DNA: TGTGCCAGTAGTATAAGTCGACAGGGTGAAGGCGGCTACACCTTC. This codes for CASSISRQGEGGYTF.

This rearrangement joins TRBV9 to TRBJ2-7, with TRBD1 as a possible D gene (6 bases). CDR3 length: 14 residues. V was clipped by 2 bases and J by 0 bases, with 9 bases between them. Germline lookup yields CDR1 SGDLS and CDR2 YYNGEE. CDR3 protein: CASSVGTYSYEQYF. CDR3 nucleotide sequence: TGTGCCAGCAGCGTCGGGACATACTCCTACGAGCAGTACTTC.

This rearrangement joins TRBV5-1 to TRBJ2-1, with 7 bases that match TRBD2. The length of the CDR3 is 14 residues. J lost 14 bases, V lost 0 bases, and 11 bases had no gene match. Germline values: CDR1 SGHRS, CDR2 YFSETQ. CDR3 region: CASSLAPEAGAKFF. CDR3 in DNA: TGCGCCAGCAGCTTGGCACCCGAGGCGGGAGCCAAGTTCTTC.

This chain joins TRBV23-1 and TRBJ2-7, with a tentative D call TRBD1 (6 bases). TRBV23-1 is recorded as an ORF, its role being uncertain. The CDR3 is 18 residues long. V lost 0 bases and J lost 1, with 19 bases in between. The CDR3 nucleotides read TGCGCCAGCAGTCAATCACGGTGGGACGGGACACAGTCCTACGAGCAGTACTTC. Translating gives CASSQSRWDGTQSYEQYF.